This is a list of T cell receptor beta chains from one sample in a study of early T cells in non-severe SARS-CoV-2 infection. MiXCR, applied by TCRdb to the 5' RACE reads, yields one record per CDR3 protein. The table shows 45,000 to 60,000 distinct CDR3 sequences, with 10% occurring only once. Source material: whole blood. These receptors all come from an adult who was a healthcare worker with PCR-confirmed SARS-CoV-2 infection or an uninfected control (not recorded which). Both conserved end residues are part of each CDR3. D genes are given only for firm matches. Expanded clones are given a class, and other clones once, few, many or no size at all.

J gene: TRBJ2-3
V gene: TRBV7-8
clone size: -
D gene: TRBD2
CDR3 DNA: TGTGCCAGCACTCTAGCGGGATATACGCAGTATTTT
CDR3 protein: CASTLAGYTQYF

J gene: TRBJ2-1
V gene: TRBV5-1
clone size: many
D gene: TRBD2
CDR3 DNA: TGCGCCAGCAGCTTAAGACTAGCGGCCCACTCCTACAATGAGCAGTTCTTC
CDR3 protein: CASSLRLAAHSYNEQFF

J gene: TRBJ2-3
V gene: TRBV7-2
clone size: many
D gene: TRBD2
CDR3 DNA: TGTGCCAGCAGCAAGTGGGCGGGGGGCACAGATACGCAGTATTTT
CDR3 protein: CASSKWAGGTDTQYF

J gene: TRBJ1-5
V gene: TRBV12-3/TRBV12-4
clone size: many
D gene: -
CDR3 DNA: TGTGCCAGCAGTCTTTGGGCCCGCAATCAGCCCCAGCATTTT
CDR3 protein: CASSLWARNQPQHF

J gene: TRBJ1-2
V gene: TRBV7-2
clone size: many
D gene: -
CDR3 DNA: TGTGCCAGCAGCTTAGCGTCGCAGGCCGGGAATGGCTACACCTTC
CDR3 protein: CASSLASQAGNGYTF

J gene: TRBJ2-3
V gene: TRBV4-2
clone size: few
D gene: -
CDR3 DNA: TGTGCCAGCAGCCCGAAAGGCTCCTACCCCATGGATACGCAGTATTTT
CDR3 protein: CASSPKGSYPMDTQYF

J gene: TRBJ2-3
V gene: TRBV2
clone size: -
D gene: TRBD2
CDR3 DNA: TGTGCCAGCAGTGAAGCCGGGACTAGCACACCACGATCGGATACGCAGTATTTT
CDR3 protein: CASSEAGTSTPRSDTQYF

J gene: TRBJ2-5
V gene: TRBV2
clone size: -
D gene: -
CDR3 DNA: TGTGCCAGCAGTCCCCTACTGGCCCAGTACTTC
CDR3 protein: CASSPLLAQYF

J gene: TRBJ1-6
V gene: TRBV7-9
clone size: few
D gene: -
CDR3 DNA: TGTGCCAGCAGCCGCGGGGGCAGTAATTCACCCCTCCACTTT
CDR3 protein: CASSRGGSNSPLHF

J gene: TRBJ2-1
V gene: TRBV9
clone size: many
D gene: -
CDR3 DNA: TGTGCCAGCAGCGCGGGACTCAGAGTGGGTGAGCAGTTCTTC
CDR3 protein: CASSAGLRVGEQFF

J gene: TRBJ1-1
V gene: TRBV6-2/TRBV6-3
clone size: many
D gene: -
CDR3 DNA: TGTGCCAGCAGTCCGGGGGCCAGGCTGAACACTGAAGCTTTCTTT
CDR3 protein: CASSPGARLNTEAFF

J gene: TRBJ2-1
V gene: TRBV27
clone size: -
D gene: -
CDR3 DNA: TGTGCCAGCAGTCCGACCTTAGACACGAGAAATGAGCAGTTCTTC
CDR3 protein: CASSPTLDTRNEQFF

J gene: TRBJ2-7
V gene: TRBV10-3
clone size: many
D gene: TRBD2
CDR3 DNA: TGTGCCATCAGTGATTCCCGACTAGCGGGAGATGGCGAGCAGTACTTC
CDR3 protein: CAISDSRLAGDGEQYF

J gene: TRBJ1-5
V gene: TRBV6-1
clone size: many
D gene: -
CDR3 DNA: TGTGCCAGCAGTCAATGGAGCAATCAGCCCCAGCATTTT
CDR3 protein: CASSQWSNQPQHF

J gene: TRBJ2-7
V gene: TRBV12-3/TRBV12-4
clone size: many
D gene: -
CDR3 DNA: TGTGCCAGCAGTCTCAGGGTTTCCTACGAGCAGTACTTC
CDR3 protein: CASSLRVSYEQYF

J gene: TRBJ2-2
V gene: TRBV20-1
clone size: many
D gene: TRBD2
CDR3 DNA: TGCAGTGCTAGAGATCGCCTAGCGGGGGTAAACACCGGGGAGCTGTTTTTT
CDR3 protein: CSARDRLAGVNTGELFF

J gene: TRBJ1-1
V gene: TRBV4-2
clone size: few
D gene: -
CDR3 DNA: TGTGCCAGCAGCCAACAGGACCTATCCAATGAAGCTTTCTTT
CDR3 protein: CASSQQDLSNEAFF

J gene: TRBJ2-6
V gene: TRBV12-3/TRBV12-4
clone size: -
D gene: TRBD1
CDR3 DNA: TGTGCCAGCAGAGGACAGGGGGCCTGGGCCAACGTCCTGACTTTC
CDR3 protein: CASRGQGAWANVLTF

J gene: TRBJ2-5
V gene: TRBV2
clone size: many
D gene: -
CDR3 DNA: TGTGCCAGCAGTGAATTTCGCAGGTACCAAGAGACCCAGTACTTC
CDR3 protein: CASSEFRRYQETQYF

J gene: TRBJ1-1
V gene: TRBV5-6
clone size: -
D gene: -
CDR3 DNA: TGTGCCAGCAGCTTGGCCAGCTCCCGAGCTTTCTTT
CDR3 protein: CASSLASSRAFF

J gene: TRBJ1-2
V gene: TRBV21-1
clone size: many
D gene: -
CDR3 DNA: TGTGCCAGCAGGACAGGGCTCTATGGCTACACCTTC
CDR3 protein: CASRTGLYGYTF

J gene: TRBJ1-5
V gene: TRBV25-1
clone size: many
D gene: TRBD1
CDR3 DNA: TGTGCCAGCAGCCCGACAGGGGGTAGCAATCAGCCCCAGCATTTT
CDR3 protein: CASSPTGGSNQPQHF

J gene: TRBJ2-3
V gene: TRBV18
clone size: many
D gene: -
CDR3 DNA: TGTGCCAGCTCACCCGTAGAAGATACGCAGTATTTT
CDR3 protein: CASSPVEDTQYF

J gene: TRBJ2-2
V gene: TRBV5-1
clone size: few
D gene: -
CDR3 DNA: TGCGCCAGCAGCTGGGGGAACACCGGGGAGCTGTTTTTT
CDR3 protein: CASSWGNTGELFF

J gene: TRBJ2-7
V gene: TRBV7-6
clone size: many
D gene: -
CDR3 DNA: TGTGCCAGCAGCTTAACAGAAGCCTCCTACGAGCAGTACTTC
CDR3 protein: CASSLTEASYEQYF

J gene: TRBJ2-3
V gene: TRBV7-9
clone size: few
D gene: -
CDR3 DNA: TGTGCCAGCAGCCCTCCTTCCAGCACAGATACGCAGTATTTT
CDR3 protein: CASSPPSSTDTQYF

J gene: TRBJ2-7
V gene: TRBV27
clone size: many
D gene: TRBD2
CDR3 DNA: TGTGCCAGCAGGGTGGTGGCGGGGGCCTACGAGCAGTACTTC
CDR3 protein: CASRVVAGAYEQYF

J gene: TRBJ2-7
V gene: TRBV20-1
clone size: -
D gene: -
CDR3 DNA: TGCAGTGCTAGATTGCGGAACTCCTACGAGCAGTACTTC
CDR3 protein: CSARLRNSYEQYF

J gene: TRBJ2-1
V gene: TRBV2
clone size: many
D gene: TRBD2
CDR3 DNA: TGTGCCAGCAGGAGAACTAGCGGGATCGATGAGCAGTTCTTC
CDR3 protein: CASRRTSGIDEQFF

J gene: TRBJ1-1
V gene: TRBV10-1
clone size: -
D gene: -
CDR3 DNA: TGCGCCAGCAGTGTATCAGGGATCGCCGAAGCTTTCTTT
CDR3 protein: CASSVSGIAEAFF

J gene: TRBJ2-2
V gene: TRBV7-6
clone size: -
D gene: -
CDR3 DNA: TGTGCCAGCAGCTTAATAGGTTTAGCGAACACCGGGGAGCTGTTTTTT
CDR3 protein: CASSLIGLANTGELFF

J gene: TRBJ2-3
V gene: TRBV11-2
clone size: many
D gene: -
CDR3 DNA: TGTGCCAGCAGCTTAATCTATCCCAGCACAGATACGCAGTATTTT
CDR3 protein: CASSLIYPSTDTQYF

J gene: TRBJ2-5
V gene: TRBV7-8
clone size: many
D gene: -
CDR3 DNA: TGTGCCAGCAGCTTAGCGGAAGCCAGACAAGAGACCCAGTACTTC
CDR3 protein: CASSLAEARQETQYF

J gene: TRBJ2-7
V gene: TRBV29-1
clone size: -
D gene: TRBD2
CDR3 DNA: TGCGGCGTCAGCGGGAGGGCCTCCTACGAGCAGTACTTC
CDR3 protein: CGVSGRASYEQYF

J gene: TRBJ2-2
V gene: TRBV2
clone size: many
D gene: -
CDR3 DNA: TGTGCCAGCAGTGGGGGGCAGGTCCTACCCGGGGAGCTGTTTTTT
CDR3 protein: CASSGGQVLPGELFF

J gene: TRBJ2-7
V gene: TRBV7-8
clone size: few
D gene: TRBD2
CDR3 DNA: TGTGCCAGCAGCCCGGGGGGACTAGCAGTTCGCGAGCAGTACTTC
CDR3 protein: CASSPGGLAVREQYF

J gene: TRBJ2-3
V gene: TRBV6-5
clone size: -
D gene: TRBD2
CDR3 DNA: TGTGCCAGCAGTTATGGCGGGAGGGCCAAAGATACGCAGTATTTT
CDR3 protein: CASSYGGRAKDTQYF

J gene: TRBJ2-7
V gene: TRBV12-3/TRBV12-4
clone size: many
D gene: -
CDR3 DNA: TGTGCCAGCAGCCCCTCCGGGATTTACGAGCAGTACTTC
CDR3 protein: CASSPSGIYEQYF

J gene: TRBJ2-1
V gene: TRBV6-5
clone size: -
D gene: -
CDR3 DNA: TGTGCCAGCAGTTATCAACTAGTCGGTGAGCAGTTCTTC
CDR3 protein: CASSYQLVGEQFF

J gene: TRBJ2-7
V gene: TRBV25-1
clone size: few
D gene: -
CDR3 DNA: TGTGCCAGCACTTTGGGGGACTACGAGCAGTACTTC
CDR3 protein: CASTLGDYEQYF

J gene: TRBJ2-5
V gene: TRBV5-6
clone size: few
D gene: -
CDR3 DNA: TGTGCCAGCAGCTTCGGAAAAGCGACCCAGTACTTC
CDR3 protein: CASSFGKATQYF

J gene: TRBJ2-7
V gene: TRBV5-4
clone size: -
D gene: TRBD1
CDR3 DNA: TGTGCCTACCGGGACAGGGTTTACGAGCAGTACTTC
CDR3 protein: CAYRDRVYEQYF

J gene: TRBJ2-7
V gene: TRBV29-1
clone size: -
D gene: -
CDR3 DNA: TGCAGCGTCCGAGGGGAGGGGGGCTCCTACGAGCAGTACTTC
CDR3 protein: CSVRGEGGSYEQYF

J gene: TRBJ2-7
V gene: TRBV9
clone size: few
D gene: -
CDR3 DNA: TGTGCCAGCAGCGTAGCTCTCGTCTCCTACGAGCAGTACTTC
CDR3 protein: CASSVALVSYEQYF